This T cell receptor (beta chain) came from a study of T cell responses to AZD1222 COVID-19 vaccine. Study-level findings and limits: Recipients of AZD1222 seropositive at baseline numbered only 6 or 7. Increased Spike-specific TCR breadth and depth were observed after two AZD1222 doses. Reports indicate that nearly half of spike-specific TCRs are directed at unmutated variant regions.

Trimming took 5 bases from V and 3 from J, leaving 17 bases between them. This CDR3 comprises 15 residues. The germline V gene encodes CDR1 SGHTA and CDR2 FQGNSA. On this clone: Its antigen is as yet unknown.

TCRdb's table, derived via immunoSEQ multiplex PCR, lists solely in-frame clones and lacks some. The sample comprises around 170,000 clones, more than 75% of which are singletons, and nearly 1% rests with the top ten. The sample in question was peripheral blood, obtained on day 0 of AZD1222 vaccination. The chain combines TRBV7-2 with TRBJ2-7; D might be TRBD1 or TRBD2, each matching 5 bases. This clonotype was obtained from an adult in good health. Here the CDR3 reads CASSVGTEQGYEQYF. The CDR3 nucleotides read TGTGCCAGCAGCGTCGGGACGGAGCAGGGCTACGAGCAGTACTTC.